This TCR beta chain was sequenced for a study of blood T cell repertoires in COVID-19 (dated by TCRdb to 2020 to 2022). Broadly, across the study: Collaborator samples came from the United States, Italy and Spain and covered acute and convalescent phases of COVID-19. The prospective study material was composed of cDNA or gDNA derived from T cells, B-cell-depleted T cells, or PBMCs. HLA class I and class II types, where available, came from metadata supplied by the sample provider rather than from assay-based typing. A freely available public database, intended as a resource for researchers studying the immune response to SARS-CoV-2, is where the repertoires were released. The samples were drawn from the first 160 participants of the ongoing ImmuneRACE study and from 1,200 or so subjects provided by 6 global collaborators. Nearly every sample came with metadata listing a de-identified subject ID, COVID-19 status, age in years and sex. Subjects who had been exposed to COVID-19, were actively infected with it, or had recovered from it provided the deeply sampled blood TCRbeta repertoires that made up the dataset.

Study-wide findings and limitations: The quantity of clinical and demographic metadata differed by source and by participant and was supplied without curation.

Each collaborating institution followed its own protocols to collect whole blood in K2EDTA tubes. For TCRbeta analysis, collaborators shipped samples in one of three forms: frozen whole blood, isolated PBMCs, or DNA extracted from either of those sample types. Details on this clone: Its antigen is currently not known. The sample holds no much larger clone one base away, and base qualities are not on file.

TCRbeta CDR3 regions were amplified from genomic DNA by means of the immunoSEQ Assay, a bias-controlled multiplex PCR. The authors' pipeline ran thus. Nucleated cell counts per sample were estimated from amplification of reference gene primers within the assay. Sequence reads were collapsed and filtered to measure the absolute abundance of every unique TCRbeta CDR3 rearrangement. For each sample, productive Simpson clonality was calculated as the square root of Simpson's diversity index across productive rearrangements. TCRdb re-hosts the immuneACCESS table, in-frame sequences only. Its copies lack some clones; in the studies checked, an unresolved V gene accounts for under half of them, and the cause for the rest is not known. That table gives V, J and clone size, and the DNA gave D and trimming. The sample records tens of thousands of clones, 90% of which are singletons. The top ten constitute 1.3% of the sample.

The CDR3 measures 13 amino acids from cysteine to phenylalanine. CDR3 DNA is the only sequence kept; it has 39 bases, read in frame from the first base. The junction carries 17 bases between V and J, which are trimmed by 7 bases and 10 bases respectively. This TCR was recovered from a man in his sixties with acute or convalescent COVID-19. The chain is encoded by TRBV12-3 or TRBV12-4 joined to TRBJ2-1, and the D gene may be TRBD2, 5 bases matching. Sequencing was performed on peripheral blood. The CDR3 reads as follows: CASNPGSTTEQFF. The DNA reads as follows: TGTGCCAGCAACCCGGGGAGTACGACGGAGCAGTTCTTC.